By share of the sample, the clone carrying this T cell receptor (beta chain) is medium-sized. This sample is drawn from a study of blood T cell repertoires in COVID-19. On the study more broadly: The United States, Italy and Spain were the sources of the acute and convalescent COVID-19 samples. Sources were T cells, B-cell-depleted T cells, or PBMCs; the material itself was cDNA or gDNA.

Original methodology: Reference gene primer amplification in the assay estimated nucleated cell counts. Clones were sequenced by immunoSEQ multiplex PCR, and TCRdb holds only the in-frame ones, with some missing. The V and J calls and clone size are taken from that table; D and trimming were inferred from the DNA. The sample records 30,000 to 40,000 clones, roughly three quarters being singletons. The material sequenced was peripheral blood. This sequence originates from a human donor in a cohort sampled during active COVID-19.

The CDR3 nucleotides are TGTGCCAGCAGTCTTACAGGGGCCAGTCCAGATACGCAGTATTTT. The encoded protein is CASSLTGASPDTQYF. V gene TRBV27 combines with J gene TRBJ2-3; TRBD1 matches 7 bases. The CDR3 loop spans 15 amino acids. CDR1 is MNHEY, CDR2 SMNVEV, per germline (reference sequence). With 5 bases clipped from V and 4 bases from J, the junction kept 9 bases outside the gene matches.